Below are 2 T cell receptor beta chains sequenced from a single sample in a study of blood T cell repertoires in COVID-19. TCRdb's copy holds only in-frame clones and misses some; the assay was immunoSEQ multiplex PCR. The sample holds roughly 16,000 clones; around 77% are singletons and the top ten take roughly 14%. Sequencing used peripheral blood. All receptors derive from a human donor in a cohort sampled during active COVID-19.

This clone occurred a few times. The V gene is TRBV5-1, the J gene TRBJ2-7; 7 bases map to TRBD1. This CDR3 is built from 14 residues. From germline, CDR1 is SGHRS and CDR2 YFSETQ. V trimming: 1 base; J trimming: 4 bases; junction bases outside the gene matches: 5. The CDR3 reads CASSLMGTDYEQYF. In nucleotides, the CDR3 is TGCGCCAGCAGCTTGATGGGGACAGATTACGAGCAGTACTTC.

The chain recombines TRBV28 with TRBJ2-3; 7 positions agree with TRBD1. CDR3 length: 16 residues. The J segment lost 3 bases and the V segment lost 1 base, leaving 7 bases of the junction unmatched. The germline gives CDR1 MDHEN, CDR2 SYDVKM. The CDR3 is CASSLLGDRATDTQYF. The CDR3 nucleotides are TGTGCCAGCAGTTTATTAGGAGACAGGGCAACAGATACGCAGTATTTT.